What follows are 28 T cell receptor beta chains derived from one specimen sequenced in a study of regulatory T cells in long-lasting Graves disease. The time point denotes: newly diagnosed GD, antithyroid drugs for less than 3 months. The TCR library was prepared using RNA isolated from PBMCs. Building of the TCR beta libraries involved iRepertoire HTBI primers and Arm-PCR of CDR3 regions. TCRdb re-analysed the multiplex PCR reads in MiXCR, keeping a single row per CDR3 protein. Of hundreds of thousands of distinct CDR3 sequences detected, about 16% appear once; the ten largest clones hold 18%. The same specimen was also included in a second study, on T cells in Graves' hyperthyroidism and ophthalmopathy.

The sample in question was peripheral blood mononuclear cells (PBMCs), obtained at new diagnosis, from a patient treated with antithyroid drugs. These receptors were taken from a woman under 40 with Graves disease.

On this clonotype: This clone may be a read error of a much larger clone one base away. The J gene is TRBJ2-1, the V gene TRBV27; D is unclear. Trimming took 0 bases from V and 10 from J, leaving 19 bases between them. The germline gives CDR1 MNHEY, CDR2 SMNVEV (reference sequence). CDR3 length: 16 amino acids. CDR3 coding DNA: TGTGCCAGCAGTTTATCTGCCGAGTCCCTGGCCTACGAGCAGTTCTTC. Its protein is CASSLSAESLAYEQFF.

This clonotype was seen many times. The rearrangement joins TRBV6-2 or TRBV6-3 to TRBJ2-3, with TRBD2 matching over 7 bases. This CDR3 spans 12 amino acids. V lost 5 bases and J lost 12; bases outside the gene matches: 8. Germline loops: CDR1 MNHEY, CDR2 SVGEGT. The CDR3 coding sequence is TGTGCCAGCAGTAGTGGGGGGAGGGCCCAGTATTTT. Its translation is CASSSGGRAQYF.

The rearrangement joins TRBV27 to TRBJ1-6; possible D gene TRBD1, 6 bases. CDR1 MNHEY and CDR2 SMNVEV come from the germline V gene (reference sequence). The ends were cut back, 3 bases at V and 7 bases at J, with 22 bases in the middle. CDR3 length equals 18 residues. The chain's CDR3 is CASSFGVLGSRGNSPLHF. The CDR3 DNA reads as TGTGCCAGCAGTTTCGGGGTATTAGGATCCAGGGGCAATTCACCCCTCCACTTT.

Many counts were recorded for this clonotype. The chain employs TRBV7-3 and TRBJ2-3; TRBD2 is a possible D gene (5 bases). CDR3 length: 12 amino acids. Trimming left V 5 bases short and J 8 bases short, with 11 bases between. CDR1 and CDR2 (germline): SGHTA, FQGTGA. CDR3 protein: CASSEVEGTQYF. CDR3 DNA: TGTGCCAGCAGCGAAGTCGAGGGTACGCAGTATTTT.

In this sample, this clonotype turned up many times. The chain has TRBV6-2 or TRBV6-3 and TRBJ2-1, with a weak D call TRBD1 (5 bases). The CDR3 totals 13 residues. Germline V gives CDR1 MNHEY, CDR2 SVGEGT. Trimming took off 8 bases at V and 9 bases at J, with 17 bases between the two ends. The CDR3 loop is CASVLTALGEQFF. The CDR3 DNA is TGTGCCAGCGTCCTGACAGCCTTAGGTGAGCAGTTCTTC.

This clonotype was detected only a few times. This chain links TRBV20-1 with TRBJ2-1; 7 bases fit TRBD2. The V and J ends lost 0 bases and 5 bases, in that order; junction bases with no gene match: 10. Germline values: CDR1 DFQATT, CDR2 SNEGSKA (reference sequence). The CDR3 is 16 residues long. The CDR3 protein is CSARDSVGGQHNEQFF. CDR3 DNA: TGCAGTGCTAGAGATTCTGTGGGAGGGCAACACAATGAGCAGTTCTTC.

The V call is TRBV2, the J call TRBJ2-1; the match to TRBD2 covers 9 bases. V lost 2 bases to trimming and J lost 4 bases; unmatched junction nucleotides: 3. The CDR3 has 15 amino acids. The V gene's germline CDR1 is SNHLY and CDR2 FYNNEI. The CDR3 nucleotides are TGTGCCAGCAGTGAATCTAGCGGGATGTACAATGAGCAGTTCTTC. Its protein product is CASSESSGMYNEQFF.

This clonotype has just a few counts. The J gene is TRBJ2-2, the V gene TRBV11-2, with D unclear. Trimming stripped 5 bases from V and 7 bases from J, with 8 bases between. The germline gives CDR1 SGHAT, CDR2 FQNNGV. CDR3 length: 12 residues. The CDR3 loop reads CASSRLGGELFF. The CDR3 bases are TGTGCCAGCAGCCGCCTAGGCGGGGAGCTGTTTTTT.

This clonotype was recorded many times. The V gene is TRBV30, the J gene TRBJ1-2; TRBD1 is a possible D gene (5 bases). CDR3 length: 12 residues. The germline CDR1 and CDR2 sequences are GTSNPN and SVGIG (reference sequence). Trimming took off 5 bases at V and 2 bases at J, with 9 bases between the two ends. This CDR3 is CAWATGNYGYTF. CDR3 nucleotides: TGTGCCTGGGCCACAGGCAACTATGGCTACACCTTC.

This clonotype was counted ten times or more. The chain joins TRBV18 to TRBJ2-7; a weak D match, TRBD1 (5 bases). Germline CDR1 is KGHSH and CDR2 is LQKENI. The CDR3 is 13 amino acids. The ends were cut back, 2 bases at V and 5 bases at J, with 10 bases in the middle. This CDR3 is CASSPFGAHEQYF. The DNA for the CDR3 is TGTGCCAGCTCACCATTTGGGGCCCACGAGCAGTACTTC.

This clonotype was detected only a few times. The chain joins TRBV20-1 to TRBJ2-1; 12 positions agree with TRBD2. This CDR3 region has 15 residues. V shed 3 bases and J 12 bases; nucleotides not matched to a gene: 12. Germline CDR1 DFQATT, CDR2 SNEGSKA (reference sequence). CDR3 sequence reads: CSASPASGRADGQFF. CDR3 bases: TGCAGTGCTAGCCCTGCTAGCGGGAGGGCCGATGGGCAGTTCTTC.

In this sample, this clonotype turned up many times. One end of the junction is discordant with germline, which a read error may explain. The chain employs TRBV7-8 and TRBJ1-1; no definite D call. Germline V gene lookup returns CDR1 SGHVS and CDR2 FQNEAQ. This CDR3 has 12 residues. DNA of the CDR3: TGTGCCAGCAGCTTGGGCCCCCTTGACACGGCGTTT. It codes for CASSLGPLDTAF.

The V and J genes are TRBV6-1 and TRBJ2-2, with 10 nucleotides matching TRBD1. There are 15 residues in the CDR3. V was pared by 6 bases and J by 5 bases, with 6 bases of the junction left unmatched. Germline loops: CDR1 MNHNS, CDR2 SASEGT. In DNA, the CDR3 is TGTGCCAGCAGGAAGGACAGGGGGTGGACCGGGGAGCTGTTTTTT. Encoded protein: CASRKDRGWTGELFF.

Points on this clonotype: At one of its ends the junction is not consistent with the germline gene, which may arise from a read error. The chain combines TRBV6-4 with TRBJ2-2, with 10 bases matching TRBD1. The CDR3 is 16 amino acids. In germline, CDR1 is MRHNA, CDR2 SNTAGT. CDR3 region: CASSYSGTGDAGELFF. The CDR3 bases are TGTGCCAGCAGTTACTCTGGGACAGGGGACGCCGGGGAGCTGTTTTTT.

At least ten counts were recorded for this clonotype. The chain is built from TRBV7-6 and TRBJ2-7; TRBD1 might be the D (6 bases). CDR1 and CDR2 from the germline V gene are SGHVS and FNYEAQ. The CDR3 covers 15 residues. Trimming removed 1 base at V and 3 bases at J, with 13 bases between. The DNA for the CDR3 is TGTGCCAGCAGCTTAGAACAGGGCCTATACTACGAGCAGTACTTC. The encoded protein is CASSLEQGLYYEQYF.

This sequence joins TRBV7-9 and TRBJ1-1, with D maybe TRBD1 (5 bases). Germline CDR1 is SEHNR and CDR2 is FQNEAQ (reference sequence). CDR3 length equals 14 residues. V was clipped by 3 bases and J by 1 base, with 9 bases between them. The CDR3 sequence is CASSFLTANTEAFF. The DNA for the CDR3 is TGTGCCAGCAGCTTTTTGACAGCGAACACTGAAGCTTTCTTT.

This clonotype occurred a few times. The CDR3, as DNA: TGTGCCAGCAGTTTTTCAGTCATTCAGTACTTC. It specifies CASSFSVIQYF. The chain joins TRBV12-3 or TRBV12-4 to TRBJ2-4, with D hard to call. This CDR3 region has 11 residues. Trimming left V 3 bases short and J 9 bases short, with 6 bases between.

This clonotype was recorded many times. V and J are TRBV18 and TRBJ2-1, with D hard to call. This CDR3 is 15 amino acids long. V gave up 6 bases and J gave up 5 bases, with 17 bases separating them. The germline CDR1 and CDR2 sequences are KGHSH and LQKENI. The CDR3 DNA reads as TGTGCCAGCTCCCCGGGCGAGACTGTTAACAATGAGCAGTTCTTC. Translating gives CASSPGETVNNEQFF.

This clonotype was recorded at least ten times. The V and J genes are TRBV28 and TRBJ1-5; tentatively, D is TRBD1 (5 bases). CDR3 length equals 15 residues. The V gene's germline CDR1 is MDHEN and CDR2 SYDVKM. The V and J ends lost 2 bases and 2 bases respectively, with 10 bases between them. CDR3 nucleotides: TGTGCCAGCAGTTTAAATGGAGGGGGCAATCAGCCCCAGCATTTT. Amino acids: CASSLNGGGNQPQHF.

The chain has TRBV6-1 and TRBJ1-2; unclear D gene. Germline assignment: CDR1 MNHNS and CDR2 SASEGT. CDR3 size: 13 residues. Trimming left V 6 bases short and J 4 bases short, with 12 bases between. In DNA form, the CDR3 reads TGTGCCAGCAGCGATGCCCGGACCTATGGCTACACCTTC. Its translation: CASSDARTYGYTF.

This chain connects TRBV5-8 to TRBJ2-6; TRBD1 matches at 12 bases. From germline, CDR1 is SGHTS and CDR2 YDEGEE. This CDR3 contains 17 residues. The V gene end was trimmed by 3 bases and the J gene end by 0 bases; junction bases not matched to a gene: 1. DNA for the CDR3: TGTGCCAGCAGCTCGGGACAGGGGGCCTCTGGGGCCAACGTCCTGACTTTC. Translated: CASSSGQGASGANVLTF.

This clonotype appeared many times. The CDR3 DNA follows: TGTGCCAGCAGCGTATTTGTAAGGGATACGCAGTATTTT. This encodes CASSVFVRDTQYF. The chain recombines TRBV11-2 with TRBJ2-3, with unresolved D. Germline V lookup: CDR1 SGHAT, CDR2 FQNNGV. The ends were cut back, 5 bases at V and 6 bases at J, with 12 bases in the middle. This CDR3 contains 13 residues.

The chain employs TRBV7-9 and TRBJ2-6, with D unresolved. CDR1 SEHNR and CDR2 FQNEAQ come from the germline V gene (reference sequence). Between the trimmed V and J ends, which lost 5 bases and 1 base, there was a span of 9 bases. CDR3 length: 15 amino acids. This CDR3 is CASSRSISGANVLTF. The CDR3 DNA reads as TGTGCCAGCAGCAGAAGTATTTCTGGGGCCAACGTCCTGACTTTC.

There are many counts of this clonotype. The chain joins TRBV20-1 to TRBJ2-1; 7 nucleotides match TRBD2. V shed 3 bases, J shed 10 bases, and the junction held 0 bases outside the gene matches. Germline CDR1 reads DFQATT; CDR2 reads SNEGSKA (reference sequence). The length of the CDR3 is 10 residues. DNA for the CDR3: TGCAGTGCTAGCGGGAGGGAGCAGTTCTTC. This gives the protein CSASGREQFF.

This chain connects TRBV6-1 to TRBJ1-5; D is possibly TRBD1 (6 bases). CDR1 MNHNS and CDR2 SASEGT come from the germline V gene. V was pared by 4 bases and J by 6 bases, with 25 bases between. This CDR3 spans 18 amino acids. The DNA of the CDR3 is TGTGCCAGCAGTGTGGTCCACGCCGACAGGATGGTCGGTCAGCCCCAGCATTTT. Protein product: CASSVVHADRMVGQPQHF.

This clonotype was seen many times. Here the CDR3 reads CASSLRPLGYNEQFF. CDR3 nucleotide sequence: TGTGCCAGCAGCTTAAGGCCGTTAGGGTACAATGAGCAGTTCTTC. The chain recombines TRBV11-1 with TRBJ2-1; D unresolved. CDR3 length: 15 amino acids. Germline V gene lookup returns CDR1 SGHAT and CDR2 FQDESV (reference sequence). Deletions cut 2 bases from V and 4 bases from J, with 12 bases between.

On this clonotype: This may arise from a read error, as a much more abundant clone is one base away. CDR3 residues: CSFVRVEAFF. CDR3 DNA sequence: TGCAGCTTTGTCAGGGTCGAAGCTTTCTTT. This chain joins TRBV29-1 and TRBJ1-1; possibly TRBD1 for D (5 bases). The CDR3 has 10 residues. Germline V CDR1 and CDR2: SQVTM, ANQGSEA. Trimming took 8 bases from V and 8 from J, leaving 12 bases between them.

This clonotype was detected ten times or more. The V and J genes are TRBV12-5 and TRBJ2-1; tentatively, D is TRBD1 (5 bases). Germline V gene lookup returns CDR1 LGHNT and CDR2 FRNRAP. This CDR3 has 15 amino acids. V was trimmed by 5 bases and J by 4 bases, leaving 15 bases between them. The CDR3 protein is CASGLQTRVYNEQFF. DNA for the CDR3: TGTGCTAGTGGTCTCCAGACCAGGGTTTACAATGAGCAGTTCTTC.